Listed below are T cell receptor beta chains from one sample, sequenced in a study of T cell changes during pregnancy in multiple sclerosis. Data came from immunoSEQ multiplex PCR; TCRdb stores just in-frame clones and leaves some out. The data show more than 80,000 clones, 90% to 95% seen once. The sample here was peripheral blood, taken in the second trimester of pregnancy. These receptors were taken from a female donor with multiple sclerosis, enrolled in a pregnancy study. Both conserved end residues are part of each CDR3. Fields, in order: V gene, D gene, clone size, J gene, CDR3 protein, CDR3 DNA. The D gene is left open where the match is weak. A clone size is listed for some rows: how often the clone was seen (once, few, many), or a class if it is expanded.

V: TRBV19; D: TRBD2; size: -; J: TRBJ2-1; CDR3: CASSIITLAGGRNNEQFF; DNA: TGTGCCAGTAGTATCATTACTCTAGCGGGAGGGCGGAACAATGAGCAGTTCTTC
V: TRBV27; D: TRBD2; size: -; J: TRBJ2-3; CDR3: CASSPTRTSPNWDTQYF; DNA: TGTGCCAGCAGCCCAACACGGACTAGCCCAAATTGGGATACGCAGTATTTT
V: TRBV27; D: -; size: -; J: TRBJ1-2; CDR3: CASSFNGAGGYTF; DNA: TGTGCCAGCAGTTTCAACGGGGCGGGGGGCTACACCTTC
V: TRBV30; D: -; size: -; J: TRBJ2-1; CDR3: CAWSVVRGRTYNEQFF; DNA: TGTGCCTGGAGTGTCGTACGGGGTCGTACCTACAATGAGCAGTTCTTC
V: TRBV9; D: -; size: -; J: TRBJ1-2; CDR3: CASSVDEGPPKNYGYTF; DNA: TGTGCCAGCAGCGTAGATGAGGGCCCGCCTAAGAACTATGGCTACACCTTC
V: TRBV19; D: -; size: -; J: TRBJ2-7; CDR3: CASSIYILDEQYF; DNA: TGTGCCAGTAGTATTTACATCCTCGACGAGCAGTACTTC
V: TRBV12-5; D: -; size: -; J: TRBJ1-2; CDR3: CASGLLTTGGKSGYTF; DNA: TGTGCTAGTGGTTTGCTGACGACAGGTGGGAAATCTGGCTACACCTTC
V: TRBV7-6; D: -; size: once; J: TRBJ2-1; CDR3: CASSPSRRDHPRRDNEQFF; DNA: TGTGCCAGCAGCCCCTCGCGGCGGGACCACCCTCGACGAGACAATGAGCAGTTCTTC
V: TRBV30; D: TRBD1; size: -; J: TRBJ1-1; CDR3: CAWSRQGSGNTEAFF; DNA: TGTGCCTGGAGTAGACAGGGCTCAGGGAACACTGAAGCTTTCTTT
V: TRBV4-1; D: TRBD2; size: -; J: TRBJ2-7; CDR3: CASSGGTSGRASEQYF; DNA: TGCGCCAGCAGCGGTGGGACTAGCGGGAGGGCCTCCGAGCAGTACTTC
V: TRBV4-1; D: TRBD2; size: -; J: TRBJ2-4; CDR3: CASRFGLAGAKNIQYF; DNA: TGCGCCAGCAGGTTTGGACTAGCGGGAGCCAAAAACATTCAGTACTTC
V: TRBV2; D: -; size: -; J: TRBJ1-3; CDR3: CASSQSPAGAGNTIYF; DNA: TGTGCCAGCAGTCAGTCGCCGGCAGGGGCTGGAAACACCATATATTTT
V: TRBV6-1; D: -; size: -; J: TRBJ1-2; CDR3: CASSEVRQANYGYTF; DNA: TGTGCCAGCAGTGAAGTACGCCAAGCCAACTATGGCTACACCTTC
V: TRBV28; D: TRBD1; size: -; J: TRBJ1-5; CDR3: CASSYDRVGQPQHF; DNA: TGTGCCAGCAGTTACGACAGGGTGGGTCAGCCCCAGCATTTT
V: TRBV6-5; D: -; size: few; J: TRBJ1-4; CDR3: CASSYSTRKHEKLFF; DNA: TGTGCCAGCAGTTACTCGACTCGTAAGCATGAAAAACTGTTTTTT
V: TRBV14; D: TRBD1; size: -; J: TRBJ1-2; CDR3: CASSPGTAYEFGYTF; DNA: TGTGCCAGCAGCCCCGGGACAGCCTACGAGTTTGGCTACACCTTC
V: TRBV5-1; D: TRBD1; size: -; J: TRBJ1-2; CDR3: CASSSTTGVGYGYTF; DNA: TGCGCCAGCAGCTCTACGACAGGGGTGGGCTATGGCTACACCTTC
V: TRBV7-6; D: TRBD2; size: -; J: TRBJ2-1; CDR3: CASSLGGSTYNEQFF; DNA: TGTGCCAGCAGCTTAGGCGGGAGCACGTACAATGAGCAGTTCTTC
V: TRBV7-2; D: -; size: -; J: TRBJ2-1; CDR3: CASSASGTTYNEQFF; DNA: TGTGCCAGCAGCGCAAGTGGAACTACTTACAATGAGCAGTTCTTC
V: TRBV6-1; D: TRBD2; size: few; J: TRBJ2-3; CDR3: CASGGTSGLTDTQYF; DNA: TGTGCCAGCGGCGGGACTAGCGGACTCACAGATACGCAGTATTTT
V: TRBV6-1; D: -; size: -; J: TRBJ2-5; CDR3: CASSEDWGRETQYF; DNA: TGTGCCAGCAGTGAAGATTGGGGGCGGGAGACCCAGTACTTC
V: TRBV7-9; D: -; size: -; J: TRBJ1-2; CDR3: CASSLGQELYGYTF; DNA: TGTGCCAGCAGCTTAGGTCAGGAACTCTATGGCTACACCTTC
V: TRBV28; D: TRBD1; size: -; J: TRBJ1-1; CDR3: CASRTGQDRPEAFF; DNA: TGTGCCAGCAGAACAGGACAGGACCGACCTGAAGCTTTCTTT
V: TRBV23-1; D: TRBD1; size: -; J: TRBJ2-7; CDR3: CASPQSKDRGHEQYF; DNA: TGCGCCAGCCCCCAGTCGAAGGACAGGGGTCACGAGCAGTACTTC
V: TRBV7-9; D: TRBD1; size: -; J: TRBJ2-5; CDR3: CASSSWTGGVETQYF; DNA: TGTGCCAGCAGCTCCTGGACAGGGGGCGTGGAGACCCAGTACTTC
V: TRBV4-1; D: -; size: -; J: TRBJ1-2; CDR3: CASSQGATPVDYGYTF; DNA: TGCGCCAGCAGCCAAGGCGCCACCCCGGTGGACTATGGCTACACCTTC
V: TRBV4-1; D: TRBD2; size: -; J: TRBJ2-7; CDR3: CASSQDGGTYEQYF; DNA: TGCGCCAGCAGCCAAGACGGGGGGACCTACGAGCAGTACTTC
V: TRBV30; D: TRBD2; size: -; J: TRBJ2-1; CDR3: CAWSERLAQGNEQFF; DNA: TGTGCCTGGAGTGAGAGACTAGCGCAGGGCAATGAGCAGTTCTTC
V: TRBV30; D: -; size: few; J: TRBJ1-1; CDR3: CAMGGGVMNTEAFF; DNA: TGTGCCATGGGGGGAGGGGTGATGAACACTGAAGCTTTCTTT
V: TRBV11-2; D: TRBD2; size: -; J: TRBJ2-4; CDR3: CASSSWREGETKNIQYF; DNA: TGTGCCAGCAGCTCGTGGCGGGAGGGCGAGACCAAAAACATTCAGTACTTC
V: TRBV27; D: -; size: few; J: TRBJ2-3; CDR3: CATRPRVSTDTQYF; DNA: TGTGCCACCCGCCCGCGGGTTTCCACAGATACGCAGTATTTT
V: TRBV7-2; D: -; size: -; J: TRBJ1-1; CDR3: CASSLEGRDEAFF; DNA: TGTGCCAGCAGCTTAGAGGGCAGGGATGAAGCTTTCTTT
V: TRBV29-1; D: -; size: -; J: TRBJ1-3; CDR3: CSVGSTTGNTIYF; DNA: TGCAGCGTTGGCTCTACCACTGGAAACACCATATATTTT
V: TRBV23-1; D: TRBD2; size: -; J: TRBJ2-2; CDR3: CATSLRLAGITGELFF; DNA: TGCGCCACCTCATTGAGACTAGCGGGTATCACCGGGGAGCTGTTTTTT
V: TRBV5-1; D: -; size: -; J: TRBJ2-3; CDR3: CASSLPESDTQYF; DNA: TGCGCCAGCAGCTTGCCAGAATCAGATACGCAGTATTTT
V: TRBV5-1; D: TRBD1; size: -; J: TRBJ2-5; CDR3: CASSKDRAEETQYF; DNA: TGCGCCAGCAGCAAGGACAGGGCGGAAGAGACCCAGTACTTC
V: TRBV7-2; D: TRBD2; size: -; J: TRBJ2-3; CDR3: CASSTISGMWDTQYF; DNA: TGTGCCAGCAGCACGATTAGCGGGATGTGGGATACGCAGTATTTT